These T cell receptor beta chains were read from a single sample in a study of cytomegalovirus exposure and HLA in healthy donors. Sequenced by immunoSEQ multiplex PCR; TCRdb stores in-frame clones only, minus some. The table includes around 170,000 clones, 60% to 85% detected once. Specimen: PBMCs. Receptor source: a woman in her forties or fifties in good health and CMV-seropositive. The CDR3 runs from the conserved cysteine through the conserved F or W. D genes are given only for firm matches. Some rows mark clone size as missing; the rest say once, few, many or name a class of expanded clone.

len: 16
abundance: .
j_gene: TRBJ2-3
d_gene: TRBD1
v_gene: TRBV5-1
CDR3aa: CASSLEPGQSTDTQYF
CDR3nt: TGCGCCAGCAGCTTGGAACCGGGACAGAGCACAGATACGCAGTATTTT

len: 18
abundance: .
j_gene: TRBJ2-2
d_gene: .
v_gene: TRBV4-1
CDR3aa: CASSRRGAGADSTGELFF
CDR3nt: TGCGCCAGCAGCCGCAGGGGCGCGGGGGCGGATAGCACCGGGGAGCTGTTTTTT

len: 16
abundance: .
j_gene: TRBJ2-2
d_gene: .
v_gene: TRBV5-1
CDR3aa: CASSLEAGRVTGGLFF
CDR3nt: TGCGCCAGCAGCTTGGAAGCCGGCAGGGTCACCGGGGGGCTGTTTTTT

len: 14
abundance: few
j_gene: TRBJ2-3
d_gene: .
v_gene: TRBV6-1
CDR3aa: CASSDRGKTDTQYF
CDR3nt: TGTGCCAGCAGTGACAGGGGAAAGACAGATACGCAGTATTTT

len: 15
abundance: .
j_gene: TRBJ2-2
d_gene: .
v_gene: TRBV2
CDR3aa: CASSEASWSTGELFF
CDR3nt: TGTGCCAGCAGTGAAGCGAGTTGGTCCACCGGGGAGCTGTTTTTT

len: 15
abundance: .
j_gene: TRBJ1-2
d_gene: .
v_gene: TRBV29-1
CDR3aa: CSVSGGQEGSYGYTF
CDR3nt: TGCAGCGTCTCCGGGGGGCAGGAGGGGAGCTATGGCTACACCTTC

len: 14
abundance: .
j_gene: TRBJ1-4
d_gene: TRBD1
v_gene: TRBV10-3
CDR3aa: CAISDDRVGEKLFF
CDR3nt: TGTGCCATCAGTGACGACAGGGTGGGTGAAAAACTGTTTTTT

len: 16
abundance: .
j_gene: TRBJ2-5
d_gene: TRBD2
v_gene: TRBV7-3
CDR3aa: CASSPGGTSERGTQYF
CDR3nt: TGTGCCAGCAGCCCCGGAGGGACTAGCGAGAGGGGGACCCAGTACTTC

len: 16
abundance: .
j_gene: TRBJ2-3
d_gene: TRBD2
v_gene: TRBV9
CDR3aa: CASSVAPTREGDTQYF
CDR3nt: TGTGCCAGCAGCGTAGCCCCCACGCGGGAGGGAGATACGCAGTATTTT

len: 16
abundance: .
j_gene: TRBJ2-4
d_gene: TRBD1
v_gene: TRBV5-4
CDR3aa: CASSSGTEKTKNIQYF
CDR3nt: TGTGCCAGCAGCTCCGGGACAGAAAAGACCAAAAACATTCAGTACTTC

len: 15
abundance: once
j_gene: TRBJ1-2
d_gene: .
v_gene: TRBV6-1
CDR3aa: CASTLSRDNYYGYTF
CDR3nt: TGTGCCAGCACCCTGTCCCGGGACAACTACTATGGCTACACCTTC

len: 15
abundance: few
j_gene: TRBJ2-7
d_gene: TRBD1
v_gene: TRBV10-2
CDR3aa: CASRKGTGGNYEQYF
CDR3nt: TGCGCCAGCAGAAAAGGGACAGGGGGGAATTACGAGCAGTACTTC

len: 13
abundance: .
j_gene: TRBJ2-7
d_gene: .
v_gene: TRBV27
CDR3aa: CASGPQGSYEQYF
CDR3nt: TGTGCCAGCGGCCCCCAGGGAAGCTACGAGCAGTACTTC

len: 14
abundance: .
j_gene: TRBJ2-1
d_gene: .
v_gene: TRBV9
CDR3aa: CASSVQAAYNEQFF
CDR3nt: TGTGCCAGCAGCGTACAAGCGGCATACAATGAGCAGTTCTTC

len: 16
abundance: .
j_gene: TRBJ2-5
d_gene: TRBD2
v_gene: TRBV6-1
CDR3aa: CASSELAGKPEETQYF
CDR3nt: TGTGCCAGCAGTGAACTAGCGGGGAAACCCGAAGAGACCCAGTACTTC

len: 16
abundance: .
j_gene: TRBJ2-1
d_gene: TRBD2
v_gene: TRBV6-4
CDR3aa: CASSDQGLAGANEQFF
CDR3nt: TGTGCCAGCAGTGACCAAGGACTAGCGGGAGCCAATGAGCAGTTCTTC

len: 17
abundance: .
j_gene: TRBJ1-2
d_gene: .
v_gene: TRBV5-1
CDR3aa: CASSSGGVGTPQGGYTF
CDR3nt: TGCGCCAGCAGCTCGGGCGGGGTCGGGACTCCTCAAGGTGGCTACACCTTC

len: 15
abundance: .
j_gene: TRBJ2-5
d_gene: .
v_gene: TRBV7-3
CDR3aa: CASSLRAGARETQYF
CDR3nt: TGTGCCAGCAGCTTAAGAGCGGGTGCGAGGGAGACCCAGTACTTC

len: 15
abundance: .
j_gene: TRBJ2-7
d_gene: .
v_gene: TRBV19
CDR3aa: CASSMEAGDTYEQYF
CDR3nt: TGTGCCAGTAGTATGGAGGCGGGCGACACCTACGAGCAGTACTTC

len: 19
abundance: .
j_gene: TRBJ1-1
d_gene: .
v_gene: TRBV5-6
CDR3aa: CASSPRGSGFLRAHTEAFF
CDR3nt: TGTGCCAGCAGCCCCAGGGGTAGCGGGTTTCTTAGGGCTCACACTGAAGCTTTCTTT

len: 14
abundance: .
j_gene: TRBJ1-2
d_gene: TRBD1
v_gene: TRBV15
CDR3aa: CATSRDLQGDGYTF
CDR3nt: TGTGCCACCAGCAGAGATCTACAGGGGGATGGCTACACCTTC

len: 17
abundance: .
j_gene: TRBJ2-2
d_gene: TRBD2
v_gene: TRBV7-3
CDR3aa: CASSPQPGLAATGELFF
CDR3nt: TGTGCCAGCAGCCCCCAGCCGGGACTAGCGGCCACCGGGGAGCTGTTTTTT

len: 15
abundance: .
j_gene: TRBJ1-5
d_gene: TRBD1
v_gene: TRBV19
CDR3aa: CASTAGQARGQPQHF
CDR3nt: TGTGCCAGTACCGCGGGACAGGCCCGTGGACAGCCCCAGCATTTT

len: 16
abundance: .
j_gene: TRBJ2-5
d_gene: .
v_gene: TRBV11-2
CDR3aa: CASSLTGGWMEETQYF
CDR3nt: TGTGCCAGCAGCTTAACTGGGGGGTGGATGGAAGAGACCCAGTACTTC

len: 14
abundance: once
j_gene: TRBJ2-7
d_gene: .
v_gene: TRBV29-1
CDR3aa: CSVVDRTSSYEQYF
CDR3nt: TGCAGCGTCGTCGACAGGACGAGCTCCTACGAGCAGTACTTC

len: 15
abundance: .
j_gene: TRBJ1-4
d_gene: .
v_gene: TRBV5-1
CDR3aa: CASSLGTGLNEKLFF
CDR3nt: TGCGCCAGCAGCTTGGGTACAGGGCTTAATGAAAAACTGTTTTTT

len: 13
abundance: .
j_gene: TRBJ1-2
d_gene: TRBD1
v_gene: TRBV5-1
CDR3aa: CASSSGQGGGYTF
CDR3nt: TGCGCCAGCAGCTCTGGACAGGGTGGGGGCTACACCTTC